This passage covers 26 T cell receptor beta chains from one sample sequenced in a study of shared clonotypes between healthy human individuals. Sequenced by immunoSEQ multiplex PCR; TCRdb stores in-frame clones only, minus some. The sample comprises around 2,000,000 clones, roughly 95% of which are singletons, and 0.95% to 1.5% rests with the top ten. Naive CD8 isolation took CD45RO-negative cells positively selected for CCR7 and excluded terminally differentiated effector memory CD45RA+ cells. Sequenced: naive CD8+ T cells sorted from blood. The origin of the receptors is a man aged 18 to 30 in good health.

The chain links TRBV4-3 to TRBJ1-3; 7 positions match TRBD1. This CDR3 contains 17 residues. CDR1 LGHNA and CDR2 YSLEER come from the germline V gene. The ends lost 5 bases at V and 0 bases at J; junction bases unmatched: 10. CDR3 DNA: TGCGCCAGCAGCATACTGACAGGGACGAGCTCTGGAAACACCATATATTTT. Amino acids: CASSILTGTSSGNTIYF.

This chain uses TRBV27 with TRBJ1-2; weak D call: TRBD1 (5 bases). The CDR3 consists of 13 residues. V was clipped by 7 bases and J by 6 bases, with 15 bases between them. Germline CDR1 MNHEY, CDR2 SMNVEV (reference sequence). The DNA of the CDR3 is TGTGCCAGCATGGGGCAGGGAGTACATGGCTACACCTTC. Protein product: CASMGQGVHGYTF.

The chain uses TRBV4-1 and TRBJ2-7, with 11 nucleotides matching TRBD1. Looked up from germline, CDR1 is MGHRA and CDR2 is YSYEKL. V dropped 0 bases and J dropped 6; count of bases not matched to a gene: 4. This CDR3 contains 15 residues. The CDR3 region is CASSQDRTGGAEQYF. As DNA, the CDR3 is TGCGCCAGCAGCCAAGATCGGACAGGGGGCGCCGAGCAGTACTTC.

Here the CDR3 reads CASSLVRGGADGYTF. In DNA form, the CDR3 reads TGTGCCAGCAGTTTAGTTCGGGGGGGGGCGGATGGCTACACCTTC. The rearrangement joins TRBV27 to TRBJ1-2; the D gene is possibly TRBD1 (6 bases). CDR3 length: 15 amino acids. CDR1 and CDR2 (germline): MNHEY, SMNVEV (reference sequence). The V gene lost 2 bases and the J gene lost 6 bases, with 16 bases spanning the gap.

The rearrangement links TRBV10-3 to TRBJ1-1, with 8 positions matching TRBD1. The CDR3 is 16 amino acids. The germline V gene has CDR1 ENHRY and CDR2 SYGVKD. With 6 bases clipped from V and 0 bases from J, the junction kept 9 bases outside the gene matches. The CDR3 DNA reads as TGTGCCATCAGCTTAGAGGGGACAGGCTTGAACACTGAAGCTTTCTTT. This codes for CAISLEGTGLNTEAFF.

As to this clone: At one end, the junction sequence differs from germline, possibly due to a read error. The genes are TRBV5-4 and TRBJ2-7, with 9 bases lining up with TRBD1. This CDR3 contains 14 residues. CDR1 and CDR2 from the germline V gene are SGHNT and YYREEE (reference sequence). Here the CDR3 reads CASSPGTGIYEQYF. CDR3 nucleotides: TGCGCCAGCAGCCCCGGGACAGGGATCTACGAGCAGTACTTC.

The J gene is TRBJ2-2, the V gene TRBV11-2; D call uncertain. The CDR3 extends over 13 amino acids. V was clipped by 5 bases and J by 3 bases, with 7 bases between them. The germline V gene has CDR1 SGHAT and CDR2 FQNNGV. CDR3 in amino acids: CASSKDYTGELFF. CDR3 in DNA: TGTGCCAGCAGCAAAGATTACACCGGGGAGCTGTTTTTT. Full variable domain (remainder filled in from reference TRBV11-2 and TRBJ2-2): EAGVAQSPRYKIIEKRQSVAFWCNPISGHATLYWYQQILGQGPKLLIQFQNNGVVDDSQLPKDRFSAERLKGVDSTLKIQPAKLEDSAVYLCASSKDYTGELFFGEGSRLTVL.

The CDR3 bases are TGTGCCAGCTGCCCGCCCGGGGGCAATGAGCAGTTCTTC. Its translation: CASCPPGGNEQFF. The chain carries TRBV2 and TRBJ2-1, with TRBD2 as a possible D gene (6 bases). V shed 8 bases and J shed 6 bases, with 14 bases lying between them. The CDR3 consists of 13 residues. The germline V gene encodes CDR1 SNHLY and CDR2 FYNNEI.

The chain employs TRBV11-1 and TRBJ2-5, with D unclear. The V end lost 4 bases, the J end lost 2 bases, and 8 bases lay between the germline ends. Germline CDR1 reads SGHAT; CDR2 reads FQDESV (reference sequence). The CDR3 spans 13 residues. CDR3 sequence reads: CASSSPGQETQYF. The DNA of the CDR3 is TGTGCCAGCAGCTCCCCTGGGCAAGAGACCCAGTACTTC.

The chain has TRBV5-8 and TRBJ1-1; possible D gene TRBD1, 5 bases. The ends were cut back, 0 bases at V and 0 bases at J, with 9 bases in the middle. This CDR3 has 15 residues. Germline lookup yields CDR1 SGHTS and CDR2 YDEGEE. The CDR3 nucleotides read TGTGCCAGCAGCTTGGTGGGGGGTATGAACACTGAAGCTTTCTTT. Protein product: CASSLVGGMNTEAFF.

This chain joins TRBV2 and TRBJ1-1; D possibly corresponds to TRBD1 (5 bases). This CDR3 region has 13 residues. The V and J ends lost 10 bases and 0 bases respectively, with 12 bases between them. Germline CDR1 and CDR2: SNHLY and FYNNEI. Here the CDR3 reads CANRGHMNTEAFF. Here the CDR3 DNA reads TGTGCCAACCGAGGACATATGAACACTGAAGCTTTCTTT.

This clone was detected only once. The chain couples TRBV21-1 to TRBJ1-5; TRBD1 is the table's D call, not checked against the DNA. TRBV21-1 is designated a pseudogene. The CDR3 covers 15 residues. This CDR3 is CASSTNRVRHQPQHF. CDR3 sequence (DNA): TGTGCCAGCAGCACCAACAGGGTCCGTCATCAGCCCCAGCATTTT.

The J gene is TRBJ2-2, the V gene TRBV19; TRBD2 agrees at 16 bases. V dropped 7 bases and J dropped 2; count of bases not matched to a gene: 7. There are 18 residues in the CDR3. Germline CDR1 reads LNHDA; CDR2 reads SQIVND (reference sequence). The DNA for the CDR3 is TGTGCCAGTACCCCGGGACTAGCGGGGGGGACTAACACCGGGGAGCTGTTTTTT. It codes for CASTPGLAGGTNTGELFF. The full variable domain, rest sourced from reference TRBV19 and TRBJ2-2, is DGGITQSPKYLFRKEGQNVTLSCEQNLNHDAMYWYRQDPGQGLRLIYYSQIVNDFQKGDIAEGYSVSREKKESFPLTVTSAQKNPTAFYLCASTPGLAGGTNTGELFFGEGSRLTVL.

The V and J genes are TRBV9 and TRBJ1-2, with TRBD1 matching 8 bases. CDR3 length: 16 residues. V shed 0 bases, J shed 0 bases, and the junction held 4 bases outside the gene matches. Germline assignment: CDR1 SGDLS and CDR2 YYNGEE. The CDR3 DNA sequence: TGTGCCAGCAGCGTAGGGATGGGACAGGCTAACTATGGCTACACCTTC. Its protein is CASSVGMGQANYGYTF.

The chain couples TRBV4-3 to TRBJ2-7; TRBD2 aligns across 12 bases. The trim removed 0 bases at V and 3 bases at J, leaving 9 bases unmatched. CDR1 LGHNA and CDR2 YSLEER come from the germline V gene. This CDR3 has 18 residues. The CDR3 is CASSQEQLLAGGDYEQYF. As DNA, the CDR3 is TGCGCCAGCAGCCAAGAACAACTCCTAGCGGGAGGGGACTACGAGCAGTACTTC.

For this clone: Other DNA sequences in the sample encode the same CDR3. V and J are TRBV27 and TRBJ1-2, with a tentative D call TRBD1 (6 bases). V was trimmed by 5 bases and J by 2 bases, leaving 12 bases between them. The V gene's germline CDR1 is MNHEY and CDR2 SMNVEV (reference sequence). CDR3 length: 14 residues. CDR3 loop: CASSPQGGNYGYTF. The DNA for the CDR3 is TGTGCCAGCAGTCCACAGGGTGGGAACTATGGCTACACCTTC.

On this clone: Other DNA sequences of this sample code for an identical CDR3. This chain connects TRBV7-9 to TRBJ2-7; D gene ambiguous. Germline loops: CDR1 SEHNR, CDR2 FQNEAQ (reference sequence). V was cut by 1 base and J by 3 bases, with 7 bases left in between. The length of the CDR3 is 13 residues. The CDR3 sequence is CASSLGPVYEQYF. The CDR3 DNA sequence: TGTGCCAGCAGCTTAGGGCCAGTCTACGAGCAGTACTTC.

This chain connects TRBV28 to TRBJ1-4; TRBD1 is a possible D gene (5 bases). The CDR3 runs 14 residues. The germline V and J ends were trimmed by 8 bases and 0 bases, with 10 bases remaining between them. Germline V gene sequence: CDR1 MDHEN, CDR2 SYDVKM. The CDR3 spells CASGAGPTNEKLFF. The CDR3 DNA follows: TGTGCCAGCGGGGCTGGACCAACTAATGAAAAACTGTTTTTT.

The V call is TRBV9, the J call TRBJ1-2; unclear D gene. V was clipped by 5 bases and J by 8 bases, with 10 bases between them. The germline CDR1 and CDR2 sequences are SGDLS and YYNGEE. This CDR3 spans 11 amino acids. CDR3 protein: CASSATGGYTF. The CDR3 coding sequence is TGTGCCAGCAGTGCTACGGGGGGCTACACCTTC.

The chain recombines TRBV27 with TRBJ1-1, with D perhaps TRBD1 (6 bases). Germline V gives CDR1 MNHEY, CDR2 SMNVEV (reference sequence). The V gene lost 4 bases and the J gene lost 5 bases, with 11 bases spanning the gap. The CDR3 extends over 13 amino acids. The chain's CDR3 is CASSSGAGTEAFF. The CDR3 bases are TGTGCCAGCAGTTCAGGGGCGGGTACTGAAGCTTTCTTT.

The rearrangement links TRBV19 to TRBJ2-2, with 14 nucleotides matching TRBD2. This CDR3 is built from 15 residues. Trimming took 8 bases from V and 4 from J; bases not matched to a gene: 3. Germline V CDR1 and CDR2: LNHDA, SQIVND (reference sequence). As DNA, the CDR3 is TGTGCCAGTTCGGGACTAGCGGGAGTCACCGGGGAGCTGTTTTTT. It translates to CASSGLAGVTGELFF.

The rearrangement links TRBV10-1 to TRBJ2-7; D is perhaps TRBD2 (7 bases). The germline V gene has CDR1 WNHNN and CDR2 SYGVQD (reference sequence). The CDR3 loop spans 14 amino acids. Trimming left V 2 bases short and J 5 bases short, with 13 bases between. The CDR3 DNA is TGCGCCAGCAGTGAGGCGGGGGCGCGGGACGAGCAGTACTTC. This codes for CASSEAGARDEQYF.

About this clone: Other DNA sequences within the sample encode an identical CDR3. The V and J genes are TRBV5-8 and TRBJ1-1, with D tentatively TRBD1 (5 bases). Deletions cut 1 base from V and 0 bases from J, with 10 bases between. The V gene's germline CDR1 is SGHTS and CDR2 YDEGEE. The CDR3 length is 15 residues. CDR3: CASSLSGGMNTEAFF. In DNA, the CDR3 is TGTGCCAGCAGCTTGTCGGGGGGGATGAACACTGAAGCTTTCTTT.

V usage is TRBV2 and J usage is TRBJ1-1, with D perhaps matching TRBD1 (6 bases). The V gene's germline CDR1 is SNHLY and CDR2 FYNNEI. V lost 7 bases, J lost 7 bases, and 13 bases lay in between. The CDR3 loop spans 12 amino acids. CDR3 in amino acids: CASTGEEGEAFF. CDR3 DNA sequence: TGTGCCAGCACAGGGGAAGAGGGTGAAGCTTTCTTT.

V and J are TRBV7-9 and TRBJ1-2; D unresolved. Trimming cost V 1 base and J 8 bases, with 14 bases left between them. The CDR3 spans 14 residues. From germline, CDR1 is SEHNR and CDR2 FQNEAQ (reference sequence). CDR3 in DNA: TGTGCCAGCAGCTTAGGGCCTACTGAAGGGGGCTACACCTTC. Translated, it gives CASSLGPTEGGYTF.

The CDR3 DNA reads as TGTGCCAGCAGCTCACCTCGAGGGACGTCAGATACGCAGTATTTT. Protein sequence: CASSSPRGTSDTQYF. The J gene is TRBJ2-3, the V gene TRBV7-9; D is possibly TRBD1 or TRBD2 (5 bases each). The germline gives CDR1 SEHNR, CDR2 FQNEAQ (reference sequence). Trimming left V 4 bases short and J 4 bases short, with 15 bases between. CDR3 length: 15 amino acids.